The 30 T cell receptor beta chains listed next were all sequenced from one sample in a study of T cell repertoires in cytomegalovirus infection. Using its own MiXCR run on the reads, TCRdb lists one record per CDR3 protein. The sample consists of about 680,000 distinct CDR3 sequences, 24% of them appearing once. The sequenced sample consisted of CD8+ T cells from PBMCs. These receptors were taken from a human donor in good health (CMV status not recorded). Some clones in this sample may be carry-over from other donors' samples.

Worth noting for this clonotype: A much larger clone lies one base from this, so it may be a read error. The chain uses TRBV11-2 and TRBJ2-1; D is perhaps TRBD2 (6 bases). Deletions cut 5 bases from V and 0 bases from J, with 17 bases between. CDR1 SGHAT and CDR2 FQNNGV come from the germline V gene. The CDR3 has 17 residues. The CDR3 coding sequence is TGTGCCAGCAGCATAAATCTAGCGACGAGCTCCTACAATGAGCAGTTCTTC. It translates to CASSINLATSSYNEQFF.

This chain links TRBV7-6 with TRBJ2-2; D is possibly TRBD2 (7 bases). CDR3 length equals 15 residues. Trimming took off 5 bases at V and 6 bases at J, with 16 bases between the two ends. Germline V gene sequence: CDR1 SGHVS, CDR2 FNYEAQ. CDR3 DNA sequence: TGTGCCAGCAGCGCGACGGGGGGCGCTTCCGGGGAGCTGTTTTTT. Translated, it gives CASSATGGASGELFF.

This clonotype was detected a few times. The chain combines TRBV6-2 or TRBV6-3 with TRBJ1-5; 7 nucleotides agree with TRBD1. CDR3 length: 18 residues. V gave up 7 bases and J gave up 0 bases; unmatched junction bases: 15. Germline lookup yields CDR1 MNHEY and CDR2 SVGEGT. The DNA of the CDR3 is TGTGCCAGCACCCCCTTCGACAGGGCCGAATTTAGCAATCAGCCCCAGCATTTT. Amino acids: CASTPFDRAEFSNQPQHF.

This clonotype was detected a few times. The V call is TRBV14, the J call TRBJ2-7; unclear D gene. This CDR3 is built from 15 residues. V gave up 0 bases and J gave up 6 bases, with 15 bases separating them. Germline V gene sequence: CDR1 SGHDN, CDR2 FVKESK. The CDR3 nucleotides are TGTGCCAGCAGCCAAGAACCCGGGTACGTCCCCGAGCAGTACTTC. Its translation: CASSQEPGYVPEQYF. Combining the CDR3 with reference TRBV14 and TRBJ2-7 gives the whole variable domain EAGVTQFPSHSVIEKGQTVTLRCDPISGHDNLYWYRRVMGKEIKFLLHFVKESKQDESGMPNNRFLAERTGGTYSTLKVQPAELEDSGVYFCASSQEPGYVPEQYFGPGTRLTVT.

This clonotype showed up many times. The chain has TRBV28 and TRBJ1-6, with a tentative D call TRBD1 (5 bases). Between the trimmed V and J ends, which lost 5 bases and 0 bases, there was a span of 14 bases. Germline V gene data show CDR1 as MDHEN and CDR2 as SYDVKM. The CDR3 runs to 17 residues. CDR3 nucleotide sequence: TGTGCCAGCAGTCCGGGACCGAGCAGCTCCTATAATTCACCCCTCCACTTT. Its protein product is CASSPGPSSSYNSPLHF.

This clonotype appeared a few times. The V gene is TRBV4-1, the J gene TRBJ2-1; D unclear. With 3 bases removed from V and 3 bases from J, the gap between germline ends came to 9 bases. This CDR3 contains 14 residues. The germline V gene encodes CDR1 MGHRA and CDR2 YSYEKL. In nucleotides, the CDR3 is TGCGCCAGCAGCCACCCCGCTAGCTACAATGAGCAGTTCTTC. This translates into CASSHPASYNEQFF.

In its sample, this clonotype was seen a few times. The chain employs TRBV10-3 and TRBJ2-6, with TRBD1 matching over 7 bases. The V gene's germline CDR1 is ENHRY and CDR2 SYGVKD. The CDR3 runs 14 residues. The trim removed 8 bases at V and 2 bases at J, leaving 3 bases unmatched. CDR3 sequence: CAILDRPGANVLTF. The CDR3 bases are TGTGCCATCTTGGACAGGCCTGGGGCCAACGTCCTGACTTTC.

This clonotype was observed a few times. The rearrangement links TRBV6-2 or TRBV6-3 to TRBJ2-7, with TRBD1 as a possible D gene (8 bases). The CDR3 covers 13 residues. CDR1 and CDR2 from the germline V gene are MNHEY and SVGEGT. V dropped 5 bases and J dropped 5 bases, with 13 bases sitting between them. The CDR3 protein is CASSSGTGDEQYV. CDR3 DNA: TGTGCCAGCAGTAGCGGGACAGGCGACGAGCAGTACGTC.

The genes are TRBV12-3 or TRBV12-4 and TRBJ2-5; 10 nucleotides line up with TRBD2. This CDR3 is 17 amino acids long. V dropped 3 bases and J dropped 2; count of bases not matched to a gene: 9. CDR3 DNA sequence: TGTGCCAGCAGTTTCACTGTTCTAGCGGGGGAACAAGAGACCCAGTACTTC. Translating it yields CASSFTVLAGEQETQYF.

This clonotype was observed at least ten times. V is TRBV7-2 and J is TRBJ2-1, with TRBD2 identical over 10 bases. Germline V gene sequence: CDR1 SGHTA, CDR2 FQGNSA. V lost 1 base and J lost 9; bases outside the gene matches: 6. The CDR3 consists of 15 residues. The CDR3 reads CASSLVSGGAFEQFF. The CDR3 nucleotides are TGTGCCAGCAGCTTAGTCAGCGGGGGGGCTTTTGAGCAGTTCTTC.

This clonotype was recorded at least ten times. The chain links TRBV4-2 to TRBJ1-2; D uncertain. Trimming took off 1 base at V and 7 bases at J, with 4 bases between the two ends. The CDR3 runs to 11 residues. Looked up from germline, CDR1 is LGHNA and CDR2 is YNFKEQ. CDR3 nucleotides: TGTGCCAGCAGCCAAGCGGGTGGCTACACCTTC. It encodes CASSQAGGYTF.

This clonotype was counted many times. The V gene is TRBV7-9, the J gene TRBJ1-2; perhaps TRBD1 as D (6 bases). Between the trimmed V and J ends, which lost 3 bases and 4 bases, there was a span of 12 bases. The CDR3 sequence is 14 residues long. Germline V lookup: CDR1 SEHNR, CDR2 FQNEAQ (reference sequence). CDR3 loop: CASSLGGRGYGYTF. DNA for the CDR3: TGTGCCAGCAGCTTGGGGGGGCGAGGCTATGGCTACACCTTC.

This chain connects TRBV12-3 or TRBV12-4 to TRBJ1-2, with 8 bases aligning to TRBD1. The V segment lost 5 bases and the J segment 6 bases; nucleotides outside the gene matches: 8. This CDR3 is 14 amino acids long. This CDR3 is CASSRTGLPDGYTF. The DNA for the CDR3 is TGTGCCAGCAGTCGGACAGGGCTACCCGATGGCTACACCTTC.

This clonotype was detected only a few times. This sequence joins TRBV5-1 and TRBJ2-5; TRBD2 is a possible D gene (6 bases). CDR1 is SGHRS and CDR2 is YFSETQ in the germline V gene. This CDR3 spans 15 amino acids. The V and J ends lost 7 bases and 0 bases respectively, with 16 bases between them. The CDR3 spells CASEGGERYQETQYF. CDR3 sequence (DNA): TGCGCCAGCGAGGGAGGTGAACGGTACCAAGAGACCCAGTACTTC.

A word on this clonotype: A single base separates this from a much larger clone, so it may be a read error. The chain employs TRBV7-6 and TRBJ2-7, with TRBD2 identical over 7 bases. This CDR3 has 13 residues. Germline V lookup: CDR1 SGHVS, CDR2 FNYEAQ. The CDR3 loop is CASSHGGVYEQCF. Written as DNA, the CDR3 is TGTGCCAGCAGCCATGGGGGGGTCTACGAGCAGTGCTTC.

The chain couples TRBV29-1 to TRBJ2-2; 10 nucleotides align to TRBD1. The CDR3 is 14 residues long. The ends lost 5 bases at V and 2 bases at J; junction bases unmatched: 2. Germline V gives CDR1 SQVTM, CDR2 ANQGSEA. This CDR3 is CSVRTGGNTGELFF. The CDR3 bases are TGCAGCGTTCGGACAGGGGGTAACACCGGGGAGCTGTTTTTT.

This chain joins TRBV23-1 and TRBJ2-1, with no clear D. TRBV23-1 is filed as an ORF, its function uncertain. CDR3 length: 14 residues. The V end was cut by 6 bases, the J end by 6 bases, with 15 bases between. The CDR3 region has the DNA TGCGCCAGCAGCAACCCCCCAATCCCCAATGAGCAGTTCTTC. Its translation is CASSNPPIPNEQFF.

This clonotype came up many times. The rearrangement joins TRBV6-2 or TRBV6-3 to TRBJ2-1; D could derive from TRBD1 or TRBD2 (5 bases each). Germline-derived CDR1 and CDR2 are MNHEY and SVGEGT. CDR3 length: 14 amino acids. V was pared by 6 bases and J by 0 bases, with 9 bases between. CDR3 residues: CASRGEYSYNEQFF. Here the CDR3 DNA reads TGTGCCAGCAGAGGGGAGTACTCCTACAATGAGCAGTTCTTC.

Comments on this clonotype: A read error may produce the germline difference seen at one junction end. The CDR3 loop is CASSQDSSGGYRETQYF. The CDR3 DNA reads as TGTGCCAGCAGCCAAGACTCTAGCGGGGGGTACCGAGAGACCCAGTACTTC. V gene TRBV4-1 combines with J gene TRBJ2-5; 11 bases align to TRBD2. This CDR3 spans 17 amino acids. Germline V gene sequence: CDR1 MGHRA, CDR2 YSYEKL.

The chain carries TRBV5-1 and TRBJ1-1; no firm D call. Germline CDR1 reads SGHRS; CDR2 reads YFSETQ. The V end was cut by 6 bases, the J end by 4 bases, with 4 bases between. The CDR3 extends over 10 amino acids. The CDR3 coding sequence is TGCGCCAGCAAGACCACTGAAGCTTTCTTT. Its protein is CASKTTEAFF.

This clonotype was seen ten or more times. The chain uses TRBV12-3 or TRBV12-4 and TRBJ1-2; D not certain. This CDR3 region has 11 residues. V was shortened by 4 bases and J by 8 bases, with 8 bases between the two germline ends. CDR3 DNA sequence: TGTGCCAGCAGTTCCGGGAGGGGCTACACCTTC. Amino acids: CASSSGRGYTF.

The genes are TRBV5-6 and TRBJ2-7; 7 nucleotides match TRBD1. Germline-derived CDR1 and CDR2 are SGHDT and YYEEEE. CDR3 length: 14 amino acids. Trimming removed 3 bases from V and 3 bases from J; junction bases left unmatched: 6. CDR3 in amino acids: CASSSGQSNYEQYV. The CDR3 nucleotides are TGTGCCAGCAGCTCGGGACAGTCGAACTACGAGCAGTACGTC.

The chain joins TRBV27 to TRBJ2-5, with D tentatively TRBD1 (5 bases). V was clipped by 3 bases and J by 1 base, with 9 bases between them. This CDR3 comprises 14 residues. Germline V gene lookup returns CDR1 MNHEY and CDR2 SMNVEV (reference sequence). CDR3 region: CASSLWQGQETQYF. The CDR3 DNA follows: TGTGCCAGCAGTTTGTGGCAGGGCCAAGAGACCCAGTACTTC.

This chain connects TRBV6-6 to TRBJ2-1, with D perhaps given as TRBD1 or TRBD2 (5 bases each). The V gene lost 0 bases and the J gene lost 6 bases, with 15 bases spanning the gap. The CDR3 spans 16 residues. CDR1 MNHNY and CDR2 SVGAGI come from the germline V gene (reference sequence). The CDR3 is CASSYSMRGSLNEQFF. CDR3 DNA: TGTGCCAGCAGTTACTCCATGAGGGGCTCTCTCAATGAGCAGTTCTTC.

Here the CDR3 reads CASSPRAGASNTEAFF. CDR3 bases: TGTGCCAGCAGTCCCCGGGCAGGGGCTTCGAACACTGAAGCTTTCTTT. J is TRBJ1-1 and V is TRBV28; the D gene is possibly TRBD1 (6 bases). Germline CDR1 and CDR2: MDHEN and SYDVKM. Trimming took 5 bases from V and 1 from J, leaving 17 bases between them. This CDR3 is built from 16 residues. Full variable domain (rest looked up from reference TRBV28 and TRBJ1-1): DVKVTQSSRYLVKRTGEKVFLECVQDMDHENMFWYRQDPGLGLRLIYFSYDVKMKEKGDIPEGYSVSREKKERFSLILESASTNQTSMYLCASSPRAGASNTEAFFGQGTRLTVV.

In DNA, the CDR3 is TGTGCCAGCAGCTTAGAAAGCGGAGGATGGACTGAAGCTTTCTTT. This gives the protein CASSLESGGWTEAFF. The rearrangement joins TRBV7-9 to TRBJ1-1; D uncertain. Germline loops: CDR1 SEHNR, CDR2 FQNEAQ (reference sequence). V lost 1 base and J 5 bases, leaving 14 bases between the germline ends. The CDR3 is 15 amino acids.

For this clonotype: The CDR3 ends on some other residue instead of the conserved phenylalanine or tryptophan, so this is likely a read error. The chain uses TRBV14 and TRBJ2-7; 7 bases are shared with TRBD1. The CDR3 consists of 15 residues. Losses at the gene ends were 1 base for V and 3 bases for J; bases not matched to a gene: 6. The germline V gene encodes CDR1 SGHDN and CDR2 FVKESK. CDR3 nucleotide sequence: TGTGCCAGCAGCCAAGGCCCGGGACAGCGCTACGAGCAGTACATC. This gives the protein CASSQGPGQRYEQYI.

This clonotype showed up many times. The chain uses TRBV7-2 and TRBJ2-2; 8 bases match TRBD2. The CDR3 extends over 17 amino acids. Per the germline V gene, CDR1 is SGHTA and CDR2 is FQGNSA. Unmatched junction bases numbered 10, after V lost 1 base and J lost 6 bases. CDR3 amino acids: CASSLVPGGAIPGELFF. CDR3 DNA: TGTGCCAGCAGCTTAGTTCCCGGGGGGGCCATCCCCGGGGAGCTGTTTTTT.

This clonotype occurred many times. The genes are TRBV10-3 and TRBJ1-1; tentative D call: TRBD1 (6 bases). This CDR3 has 13 amino acids. Trimming stripped 5 bases from V and 4 bases from J, with 11 bases between. Germline CDR1 and CDR2: ENHRY and SYGVKD. CDR3 sequence: CAISIGGATEAFF. For the CDR3, the DNA is TGTGCCATCAGTATCGGGGGGGCCACTGAAGCTTTCTTT.

This clonotype was observed many times. This chain uses TRBV9 with TRBJ2-1, with 9 bases identical to TRBD2. Germline V lookup: CDR1 SGDLS, CDR2 YYNGEE. Trimming at V came to 0 bases and at J to 4 bases, leaving 5 bases not matched to a gene. The CDR3 has 16 amino acids. The CDR3 loop reads CASSVASGDGYNEQFF. DNA for the CDR3: TGTGCCAGCAGCGTAGCTAGCGGGGACGGATACAATGAGCAGTTCTTC.